This TCR beta chain was captured by sequencing in a study of cytomegalovirus exposure and HLA in healthy donors. Primers for the PCR totalled 60 Vbeta and 13 Jbeta. Some clones are missing from TCRdb's copy, which holds only in-frame ones; the method was immunoSEQ multiplex PCR. Found here are about 120,000 clones, around 74% of them singletons; the top ten hold over 1.5%. After removal of 0 bases from V and 1 base from J, the junction contained 4 bases not matched to a gene. Germline CDR1 and CDR2: SGHNT and YYREEE (reference sequence). The CDR3 is made up of 17 amino acids. The genes are TRBV5-4 and TRBJ2-5; the match to TRBD2 covers 12 bases. The receptor was isolated from a woman between 18 and 29 years old in good health and CMV-seronegative. The sample taken for sequencing was PBMCs. The CDR3 coding sequence is TGTGCCAGCAGCTTGGGGCTAGCGGGGGGGCCCCAAGAGACCCAGTACTTC. The encoded protein is CASSLGLAGGPQETQYF.